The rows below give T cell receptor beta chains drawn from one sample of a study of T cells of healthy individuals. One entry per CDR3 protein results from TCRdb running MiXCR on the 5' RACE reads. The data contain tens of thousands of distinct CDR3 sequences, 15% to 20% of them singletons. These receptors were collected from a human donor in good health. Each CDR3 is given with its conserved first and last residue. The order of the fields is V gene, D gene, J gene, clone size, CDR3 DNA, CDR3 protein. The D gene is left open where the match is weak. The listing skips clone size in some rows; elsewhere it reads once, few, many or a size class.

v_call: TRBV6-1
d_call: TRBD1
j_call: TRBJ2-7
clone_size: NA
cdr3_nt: TGTGCCAGCACCGGAGGACAGGGCATAACCTACGAGCAGTACTTC
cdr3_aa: CASTGGQGITYEQYF

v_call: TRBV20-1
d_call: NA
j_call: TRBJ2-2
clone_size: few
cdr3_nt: TGCAGTGCTAGAACGCACACCGGGGAGCTGTTTTTT
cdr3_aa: CSARTHTGELFF

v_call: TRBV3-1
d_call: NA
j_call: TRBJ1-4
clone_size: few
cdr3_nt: TGTGCCAGCAGCCTCACAGGGCCTACTAATGAAAAACTGTTTTTT
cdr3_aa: CASSLTGPTNEKLFF

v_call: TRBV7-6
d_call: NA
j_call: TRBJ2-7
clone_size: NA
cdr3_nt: TGTGCCAGCAGACCGAACGGGGATAGGGAGCAGTACTTC
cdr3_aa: CASRPNGDREQYF

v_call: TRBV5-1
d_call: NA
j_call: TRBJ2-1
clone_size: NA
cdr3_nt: TGCGCCAGCAGCTTGGGGAACAGGGGAGGGAATGAGCAGTTCTTC
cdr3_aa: CASSLGNRGGNEQFF

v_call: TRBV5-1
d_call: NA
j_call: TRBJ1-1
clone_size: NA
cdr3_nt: TGCGCCAGCAGAGCTAATCAGGCACCGAACACTGAAGCTTTCTTT
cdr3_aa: CASRANQAPNTEAFF

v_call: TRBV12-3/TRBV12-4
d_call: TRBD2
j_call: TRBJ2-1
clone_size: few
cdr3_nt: TGTGCCAGCAGTTTCGAGGGGAGGGCGGGCAATGAGCAGTTCTTC
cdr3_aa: CASSFEGRAGNEQFF

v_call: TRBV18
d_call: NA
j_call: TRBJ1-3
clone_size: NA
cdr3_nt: TGTGCCAGCTCACCGTGTCAGGGAGCTGGAAACACCATATATTTT
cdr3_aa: CASSPCQGAGNTIYF

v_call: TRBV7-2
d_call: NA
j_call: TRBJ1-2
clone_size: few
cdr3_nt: TGTGCCAGCAGCTTAGCAAACAGGGCCTATGGCTACACCTTC
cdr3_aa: CASSLANRAYGYTF

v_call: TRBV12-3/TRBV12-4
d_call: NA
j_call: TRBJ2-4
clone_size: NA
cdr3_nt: TGTGCCAGCAGATCTTTGGGGTTGGACATTCAGTACTTC
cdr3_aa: CASRSLGLDIQYF

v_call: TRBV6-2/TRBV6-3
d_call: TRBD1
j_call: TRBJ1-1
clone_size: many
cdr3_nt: TGTGCCAGCAGTTTCCCGGACAGGGGGTGGGGAAGCACTGAAGCTTTCTTT
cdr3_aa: CASSFPDRGWGSTEAFF

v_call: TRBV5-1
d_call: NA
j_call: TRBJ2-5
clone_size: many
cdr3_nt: TGCGCCAGCTCAGCCGAACAAGAGACCCAGTACTTC
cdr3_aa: CASSAEQETQYF

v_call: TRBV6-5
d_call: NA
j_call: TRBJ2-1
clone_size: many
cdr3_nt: TGTGCCAGCAGTCCAGGGTCACCTGAGCAGTTCTTC
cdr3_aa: CASSPGSPEQFF

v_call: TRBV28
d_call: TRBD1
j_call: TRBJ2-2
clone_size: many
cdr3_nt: TGTGCCAGCAGACACCGGGACAGGGGGGACACCGGGGAGCTGTTTTTT
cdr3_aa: CASRHRDRGDTGELFF

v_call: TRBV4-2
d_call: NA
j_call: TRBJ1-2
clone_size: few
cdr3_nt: TGTGCCAGCAGCCCAGGACTCTATGGCTACACCTTC
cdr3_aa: CASSPGLYGYTF

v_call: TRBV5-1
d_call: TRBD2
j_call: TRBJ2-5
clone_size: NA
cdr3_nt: TGCGCCAGCAGCTTGGAACTAGCGGGAAGGACCCAGTACTTC
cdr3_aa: CASSLELAGRTQYF

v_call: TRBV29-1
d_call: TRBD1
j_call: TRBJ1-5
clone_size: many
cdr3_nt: TGCAGCGTTATGACAGGGGGAAATCAGCCCCAGCATTTT
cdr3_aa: CSVMTGGNQPQHF

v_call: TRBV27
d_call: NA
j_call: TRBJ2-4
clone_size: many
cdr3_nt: TGTGCCAGCAGTCGCGAACAGGGATGGAACATTCAGTACTTC
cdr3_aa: CASSREQGWNIQYF

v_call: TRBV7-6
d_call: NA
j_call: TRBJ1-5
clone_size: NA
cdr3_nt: TGTGCCAGCAGCCTCGGGGGGGTCGATAGCAATCAGCCCCAGCATTTT
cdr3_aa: CASSLGGVDSNQPQHF

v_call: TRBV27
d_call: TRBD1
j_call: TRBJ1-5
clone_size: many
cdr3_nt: TGTGCCAGCAGTTTTTCCAGGGGGAATCAGCCCCAGCATTTT
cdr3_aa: CASSFSRGNQPQHF

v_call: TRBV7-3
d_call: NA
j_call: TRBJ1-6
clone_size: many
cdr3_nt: TGTGCCAGCAGCTTAACGGGCCCGGGGGGTTCACCCCTCCACTTT
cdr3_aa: CASSLTGPGGSPLHF

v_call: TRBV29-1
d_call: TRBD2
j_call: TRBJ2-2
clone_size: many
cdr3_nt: TGCAGCGTTAAGACTAGCGGGGGGAACACCGGGGAGCTGTTTTTT
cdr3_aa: CSVKTSGGNTGELFF

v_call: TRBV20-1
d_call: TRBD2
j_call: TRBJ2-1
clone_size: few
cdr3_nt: TGCAGTGCTAGAGAGGCTAGCGGGAGGGCACCTTATTTC
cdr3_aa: CSAREASGRAPYF

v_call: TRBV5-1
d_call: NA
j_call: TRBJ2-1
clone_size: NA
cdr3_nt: TGCGCCAGCGGTGACGGAGACTCCTACAATGAGCAGTTCTTC
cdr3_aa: CASGDGDSYNEQFF

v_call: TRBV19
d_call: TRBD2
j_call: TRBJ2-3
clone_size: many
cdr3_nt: TGTGCCAGTAGTATACGAGCCACGGGAGGGACAGATACGCAGTATTTT
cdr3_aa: CASSIRATGGTDTQYF

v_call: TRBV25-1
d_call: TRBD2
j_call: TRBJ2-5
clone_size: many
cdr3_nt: TGTGCCAGCAGTGAATCACTAGCGGGAAATTTCTGGGGGGAGACCCAGTACTTC
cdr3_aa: CASSESLAGNFWGETQYF

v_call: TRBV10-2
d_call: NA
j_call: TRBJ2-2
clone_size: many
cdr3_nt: TGCGCCAGCAGGGGGATTTTAACCGGGGAGCTGTTTTTT
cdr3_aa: CASRGILTGELFF

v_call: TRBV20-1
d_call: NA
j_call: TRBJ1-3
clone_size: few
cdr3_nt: TGCAGTGCTAGAGGCTGGGGACGGGACTCTGGAAACACCATATATTTT
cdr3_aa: CSARGWGRDSGNTIYF

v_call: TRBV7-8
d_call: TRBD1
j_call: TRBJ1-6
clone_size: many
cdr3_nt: TGTGCCAGCAGCGTGGGACAGGCCCTTAATTCACCCCTCCACTTT
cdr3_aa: CASSVGQALNSPLHF